Each of the 25 T cell receptor beta chains below was sequenced from the same sample in a study of blood T cells in healthy people across ages. The authors ran a second PCR of roughly 6 to 12 cycles using a sample-barcoded 5' primer and a J-beta primer mix. TCRdb itself ran the 5' RACE reads through MiXCR, one entry per CDR3 protein. The profile covers approximately 770,000 distinct CDR3 sequences, with about three fifths appearing a single time and around 20% taken by the ten largest. What was sequenced was blood. The receptors were sampled from a young man in good health.

The chain is built from TRBV20-1 and TRBJ1-5; D is unresolved. This CDR3 is built from 12 residues. V was trimmed by 8 bases and J by 4 bases, leaving 12 bases between them. CDR1 DFQATT and CDR2 SNEGSKA come from the germline V gene (reference sequence). The CDR3 nucleotides read TGCAGTATGGAGCGAGGGAATCAGCCCCAGCATTTT. Residues: CSMERGNQPQHF.

The chain combines TRBV5-1 with TRBJ2-6; D is uncertain. Per the germline V gene, CDR1 is SGHRS and CDR2 is YFSETQ. The V and J ends lost 3 bases and 0 bases respectively, with 7 bases between them. The length of the CDR3 is 15 residues. As DNA, the CDR3 is TGCGCCAGCAGCTCGTATAGCTCTGGGGCCAACGTCCTGACTTTC. As protein: CASSSYSSGANVLTF.

The chain carries TRBV25-1 and TRBJ1-2; no firm D call. V was pared by 4 bases and J by 5 bases, with 11 bases between. The germline CDR1 and CDR2 sequences are MGHDK and SYGVNS. This CDR3 has 13 residues. CDR3 in amino acids: CASSAQDEYGYTF. In nucleotides, the CDR3 is TGTGCCAGCAGTGCCCAGGACGAGTATGGCTACACCTTC.

This chain joins TRBV30 and TRBJ2-5; D is unresolved. This CDR3 region has 12 residues. V lost 0 bases, J lost 4 bases, and 6 bases lay in between. Looked up from germline, CDR1 is GTSNPN and CDR2 is SVGIG (reference sequence). CDR3: CAWSVETETQYF. In nucleotides, the CDR3 is TGTGCCTGGAGTGTAGAGACAGAGACCCAGTACTTC.

The chain is built from TRBV6-1 and TRBJ2-3, with D perhaps matching TRBD2 (5 bases). V dropped 2 bases and J dropped 3 bases, with 9 bases sitting between them. Germline V CDR1 and CDR2: MNHNS, SASEGT. The CDR3 spans 14 residues. The CDR3 loop reads CASSEYRRTDTQYF. For the CDR3, the DNA is TGTGCCAGCAGTGAATATCGGAGGACAGATACGCAGTATTTT.

The rearrangement links TRBV7-2 to TRBJ2-6; D remains ambiguous. Trimming took 5 bases from V and 5 from J, leaving 4 bases between them. The length of the CDR3 is 12 residues. Germline V gene lookup returns CDR1 SGHTA and CDR2 FQGNSA. The CDR3 DNA reads TGTGCCAGCAGCCCTAGGGCCAACGTCCTGACTTTC. The encoded protein is CASSPRANVLTF.

The chain employs TRBV11-2 and TRBJ1-5; 8 positions match TRBD1. Germline trimming cut 4 bases from V and 10 bases from J; bases unmatched to any gene: 9. The CDR3 has 14 residues. Germline values: CDR1 SGHAT, CDR2 FQNNGV. The CDR3 loop reads CASSSGQGKHPQHF. The CDR3 DNA is TGTGCCAGCAGCTCTGGACAGGGCAAACACCCCCAGCATTTT.

The chain joins TRBV7-9 to TRBJ2-1, with 9 bases identical to TRBD2. V lost 2 bases, J lost 6 bases, and 5 bases stayed unmatched. CDR3 length: 15 residues. Per the germline V gene, CDR1 is SEHNR and CDR2 is FQNEAQ (reference sequence). CDR3 loop: CASSLMASGINEQFF. CDR3 bases: TGTGCCAGCAGCTTAATGGCTAGCGGGATCAATGAGCAGTTCTTC. The complete variable domain, with remaining parts taken from reference TRBV7-9 and TRBJ2-1, reads DTGVSQNPRHKITKRGQNVTFRCDPISEHNRLYWYRQTLGQGPEFLTYFQNEAQLEKSRLLSDRFSAERPKGSFSTLEIQRTEQGDSAMYLCASSLMASGINEQFFGPGTRLTVL.

This clonotype was counted a few times. This sequence joins TRBV2 and TRBJ2-3; 9 bases align to TRBD1. This CDR3 comprises 14 residues. V was clipped by 8 bases and J by 6 bases; unmatched bases: 9. Per the germline V gene, CDR1 is SNHLY and CDR2 is FYNNEI. The CDR3 loop is CASLKQGAQDTQYF. CDR3 nucleotides: TGTGCCAGCCTAAAACAGGGGGCTCAGGATACGCAGTATTTT.

The CDR3 DNA reads as TGTGCCAGCAGCCCGCTGGCTAGCGGGATCATCAACGAGCAGTACTTC. As protein: CASSPLASGIINEQYF. The gene calls are TRBV7-8 and TRBJ2-5; 9 nucleotides match TRBD2. TRBJ2-7 matches the DNA end more closely, so the J call is doubtful. This CDR3 contains 16 residues. The germline CDR1 and CDR2 sequences are SGHVS and FQNEAQ.

This clonotype has more than one count but fewer than ten. The chain employs TRBV11-2 and TRBJ2-3, with D hard to call. The V end was cut by 7 bases, the J end by 4 bases, with 12 bases between. The length of the CDR3 is 13 residues. Germline V gives CDR1 SGHAT, CDR2 FQNNGV. CDR3 in DNA: TGTGCCAGCACCGTATCGTTCGCAGATACGCAGTATTTT. This gives the protein CASTVSFADTQYF.

The chain uses TRBV20-1 and TRBJ2-4; tentative D call: TRBD2 (5 bases). The V gene lost 5 bases and the J gene lost 13 bases, with 12 bases spanning the gap. CDR1 is DFQATT and CDR2 is SNEGSKA in the germline V gene (reference sequence). The CDR3 consists of 10 residues. The DNA of the CDR3 is TGCAGTGCTGGAGGATGGGAGCAGTACTTC. As protein: CSAGGWEQYF.

The rearrangement uses TRBV3-1 and TRBJ2-5, with 8 nucleotides matching TRBD1. TRBJ2-7 explains the end of the DNA better; the J call may be wrong. Germline CDR1 is LGHDT and CDR2 is YNNKEL (reference sequence). CDR3 length: 15 amino acids. Here the CDR3 reads CASSQPGQGVDEQYF. CDR3 nucleotide sequence: TGTGCCAGCAGCCAACCCGGACAGGGAGTGGACGAGCAGTACTTC.

This clonotype has only a few counts. The rearrangement joins TRBV6-2 or TRBV6-3 to TRBJ2-7; the match to TRBD2 covers 8 bases. This CDR3 region has 14 residues. J gave up 4 bases and V 6 bases, and 8 bases lay outside the gene matches. The germline V gene encodes CDR1 MNHEY and CDR2 SVGEGT. CDR3 protein: CASSSAGERYEQYF. CDR3 coding DNA: TGTGCCAGCAGCTCAGCGGGAGAAAGGTACGAGCAGTACTTC.

The rearrangement links TRBV10-3 to TRBJ2-5; either TRBD1 or TRBD2 may supply D (5 bases each). The germline V gene has CDR1 ENHRY and CDR2 SYGVKD. The V and J ends lost 0 bases and 0 bases respectively, with 11 bases between them. The CDR3 is 16 residues long. The CDR3 region has the DNA TGTGCCATCAGTGAGTCACTGAGAGGGGACCAAGAGACCCAGTACTTC. This translates into CAISESLRGDQETQYF.

The chain recombines TRBV11-2 with TRBJ2-3; 10 bases are a match to TRBD1. CDR3 length equals 17 residues. Germline V gives CDR1 SGHAT, CDR2 FQNNGV. With V trimmed by 8 bases and J by 5 bases, 16 bases remained unmatched. CDR3 sequence: CASLRGDRGFFGDTQYF. The DNA for the CDR3 is TGTGCCAGCTTAAGGGGGGACAGGGGATTTTTCGGAGATACGCAGTATTTT.

As DNA, the CDR3 is TGTGCCAGCAGTCCGACAGTAGCTGGCTACACCTTC. Translating it yields CASSPTVAGYTF. The chain has TRBV12-3 or TRBV12-4 and TRBJ1-2, with D maybe TRBD1 (5 bases). This CDR3 region has 12 residues. V was shortened by 5 bases and J by 7 bases, with 11 bases between the two germline ends.

The genes are TRBV3-1 and TRBJ1-4; D is unclear. The V and J ends lost 2 bases and 5 bases respectively, with 3 bases between them. The V gene's germline CDR1 is LGHDT and CDR2 YNNKEL (reference sequence). The CDR3 sequence is 12 residues long. The CDR3 loop reads CASSQRNEKLFF. CDR3 nucleotide sequence: TGTGCCAGCAGCCAACGAAATGAAAAACTGTTTTTT.

V is TRBV7-9 and J is TRBJ1-2, with D possibly TRBD1 on 5 matching bases. V dropped 1 base and J dropped 6 bases, with 9 bases sitting between them. The CDR3 loop spans 13 amino acids. From germline, CDR1 is SEHNR and CDR2 FQNEAQ (reference sequence). In DNA, the CDR3 is TGTGCCAGCAGCTTAGGGGGCGCAGATGGCTACACCTTC. Encoded protein: CASSLGGADGYTF.

V and J are TRBV28 and TRBJ2-7; D possibly corresponds to TRBD2 (5 bases). Trimming cost V 3 bases and J 4 bases, with 13 bases left between them. There are 14 residues in the CDR3. Germline lookup yields CDR1 MDHEN and CDR2 SYDVKM. CDR3 residues: CASSFLRESYEQYF. As DNA, the CDR3 is TGTGCCAGCAGTTTTTTGAGGGAGAGTTACGAGCAGTACTTC. The whole variable domain, remainder taken from reference TRBV28 and TRBJ2-7, is DVKVTQSSRYLVKRTGEKVFLECVQDMDHENMFWYRQDPGLGLRLIYFSYDVKMKEKGDIPEGYSVSREKKERFSLILESASTNQTSMYLCASSFLRESYEQYFGPGTRLTVT.

The CDR3, as DNA: TGTGCCAGCAGTTTAGGGTATACAGAGAACTACGAGCAGTACTTC. Protein: CASSLGYTENYEQYF. The J gene is TRBJ2-7, the V gene TRBV28; no reliable D call. The CDR3 covers 15 residues. V lost 2 bases to trimming and J lost 3 bases, with 14 bases between them. Germline CDR1 MDHEN, CDR2 SYDVKM.

V usage is TRBV15 and J usage is TRBJ2-7; 7 bases are shared with TRBD1. The CDR3 contains 14 residues. The J segment lost 2 bases and the V segment lost 4 bases, leaving 5 bases of the junction unmatched. CDR1 and CDR2 (germline): LNHNV, YYDKDF (reference sequence). CDR3 sequence reads: CATSKDRQPYEQYF. The CDR3, as DNA: TGTGCCACCAGCAAGGACAGGCAACCCTACGAGCAGTACTTC.

This chain links TRBV14 with TRBJ2-4; D unresolved. The J call is doubtful: the DNA matches TRBJ2-7 better. From germline, CDR1 is SGHDN and CDR2 FVKESK. The CDR3 consists of 14 residues. This CDR3 is CASSQRAPAYEQYF. CDR3 coding DNA: TGTGCCAGCAGCCAACGGGCTCCAGCCTACGAGCAGTACTTC.

The chain couples TRBV12-3 or TRBV12-4 to TRBJ1-2; TRBD1 might be the D (5 bases). The V end was cut by 7 bases, the J end by 8 bases, with 14 bases between. CDR3 length equals 12 residues. The CDR3 region has the DNA TGTGCCAGCACTGCCCAGGGTTACGGCTACACCTTC. Its translation is CASTAQGYGYTF.

The chain employs TRBV6-1 and TRBJ2-3, with TRBD1 identical over 8 bases. From germline, CDR1 is MNHNS and CDR2 SASEGT. The ends lost 6 bases at V and 3 bases at J; junction bases unmatched: 5. This CDR3 spans 14 amino acids. DNA for the CDR3: TGTGCCAGCAGCCGCAGGGGGCTGACAGATACGCAGTATTTT. It codes for CASSRRGLTDTQYF.